These 15 T cell receptor beta chains originate from one sample sequenced in a study of shared clonotypes between healthy human individuals. Assay: immunoSEQ multiplex PCR; the TCRdb copy retains only in-frame clones and omits some. In the table there are hundreds of thousands of clones, approximately 97% of which are singletons. The specimen sequenced was naive CD4+ T cells sorted from blood. Subset of the sample: CD45RA+ positively selected. Receptors originate from a woman in her twenties or thirties in good health.

The rearrangement links TRBV10-3 to TRBJ1-2; no definite D call. There are 14 residues in the CDR3. Deletions cut 2 bases from V and 1 base from J, with 8 bases between. Germline V gene data show CDR1 as ENHRY and CDR2 as SYGVKD. In DNA form, the CDR3 reads TGTGCCATCAGTGAGACACATCGTAACTATGGCTACACCTTC. This codes for CAISETHRNYGYTF.

This clone occurred once. The chain is built from TRBV27 and TRBJ2-3; D tentatively fits TRBD1 or TRBD2 (6 bases each). This CDR3 has 12 amino acids. V lost 8 bases and J lost 9, with 15 bases in between. The germline V gene encodes CDR1 MNHEY and CDR2 SMNVEV (reference sequence). CDR3 loop: CASEPRGPTQYF. The CDR3 DNA follows: TGTGCCAGCGAACCACGGGGGCCCACGCAGTATTTT.

The V and J genes are TRBV6-5 and TRBJ1-5; D remains ambiguous. Trimming removed 5 bases at V and 7 bases at J, with 9 bases between. Germline V gene data show CDR1 as MNHEY and CDR2 as SVGAGI. The length of the CDR3 is 12 residues. This CDR3 is CASSKIGQPQHF. CDR3 DNA sequence: TGTGCCAGCAGTAAAATCGGACAGCCCCAGCATTTT.

The J gene is TRBJ2-7, the V gene TRBV19, with D unresolved. CDR3 length: 13 amino acids. The V and J ends lost 5 bases and 0 bases respectively, with 8 bases between them. CDR1 and CDR2 from the germline V gene are LNHDA and SQIVND (reference sequence). The CDR3 here is CASSPGSSYEQYF. DNA for the CDR3: TGTGCCAGTAGTCCTGGATCCTCCTACGAGCAGTACTTC.

The V call is TRBV7-3, the J call TRBJ2-5; 10 bases map to TRBD2. V lost 5 bases, J lost 5 bases, and 11 bases stayed unmatched. Germline V CDR1 and CDR2: SGHTA, FQGTGA. CDR3 size: 16 residues. The CDR3 DNA follows: TGTGCCAGCAGCCCCCAGGGGGCTAGCGGGAGTGAGACCCAGTACTTC. This codes for CASSPQGASGSETQYF.

A single count supports this clone. The chain employs TRBV13 and TRBJ2-1; no reliable D call. Germline V gene sequence: CDR1 PRHDT, CDR2 FYEKMQ (reference sequence). Between the trimmed V and J ends, which lost 4 bases and 2 bases, there was a span of 9 bases. CDR3 size: 14 residues. The CDR3 DNA is TGTGCCAGCAGCTCATTAGCTCCCTACAATGAGCAGTTCTTC. Translation gives CASSSLAPYNEQFF.

This chain connects TRBV5-1 to TRBJ2-3; D is ambiguous. Germline V gives CDR1 SGHRS, CDR2 YFSETQ. There are 12 residues in the CDR3. The V end was cut by 4 bases, the J end by 2 bases, with 5 bases between. DNA for the CDR3: TGCGCCAGCAGCACGGTCACAGATACGCAGTATTTT. Translation gives CASSTVTDTQYF.

The chain couples TRBV7-2 to TRBJ1-4, with TRBD1 as a possible D gene (6 bases). Per the germline V gene, CDR1 is SGHTA and CDR2 is FQGNSA. Trimming cost V 5 bases and J 2 bases, with 9 bases left between them. This CDR3 is built from 14 residues. In nucleotides, the CDR3 is TGTGCCAGCAGCCAGGACAGCACTAATGAAAAACTGTTTTTT. This codes for CASSQDSTNEKLFF.

The genes are TRBV2 and TRBJ1-4, with TRBD1 matching 7 bases. The V segment lost 6 bases and the J segment 4 bases; nucleotides outside the gene matches: 5. The germline gives CDR1 SNHLY, CDR2 FYNNEI. CDR3 length: 14 residues. The CDR3: CASRLRQGNEKLFF. Written as DNA, the CDR3 is TGTGCCAGCAGGCTCAGACAGGGTAATGAAAAACTGTTTTTT.

The V call is TRBV9, the J call TRBJ2-5; a possible D gene is TRBD1 (5 bases). Germline V gene data show CDR1 as SGDLS and CDR2 as YYNGEE. Trimming took off 0 bases at V and 2 bases at J, with 11 bases between the two ends. This CDR3 region has 15 residues. Written as DNA, the CDR3 is TGTGCCAGCAGCGTAGGAGTACAGGAGCAAGAGACCCAGTACTTC. Protein sequence: CASSVGVQEQETQYF.

V gene TRBV2 combines with J gene TRBJ1-4; 9 nucleotides align to TRBD1. CDR3 length: 13 residues. In germline, CDR1 is SNHLY, CDR2 FYNNEI. Unmatched junction bases numbered 5, after V lost 8 bases and J lost 7 bases. The CDR3 loop is CASGGQGGEKLFF. DNA of the CDR3: TGTGCCAGCGGGGGACAGGGCGGTGAAAAACTGTTTTTT.

The chain employs TRBV28 and TRBJ2-3; perhaps TRBD2 as D (6 bases). The CDR3 sequence is 15 residues long. Germline CDR1 reads MDHEN; CDR2 reads SYDVKM. Deletions cut 2 bases from V and 0 bases from J, with 9 bases between. CDR3 region: CASSLAGWSTDTQYF. CDR3 in DNA: TGTGCCAGCAGTTTAGCGGGATGGAGCACAGATACGCAGTATTTT.

This clone was counted a few times. The J gene is TRBJ2-7, the V gene TRBV10-1; D unclear. The CDR3 covers 13 residues. Germline CDR1 and CDR2: WNHNN and SYGVQD (reference sequence). Trimming stripped 4 bases from V and 3 bases from J, with 10 bases between. Here the CDR3 reads CASSAGTNYEQYF. CDR3 DNA: TGCGCCAGCAGTGCGGGCACCAACTACGAGCAGTACTTC.

As DNA, the CDR3 is TGTGCCAGCTCATACCAGTACCTCCGACGTTCGAGCACTGAAGCTTTCTTT. It encodes CASSYQYLRRSSTEAFF. This chain connects TRBV18 to TRBJ1-1; no clear D gene. The length of the CDR3 is 17 residues. Germline CDR1 and CDR2: KGHSH and LQKENI. V was shortened by 5 bases and J by 4 bases, with 23 bases between the two germline ends.

The V gene is TRBV28, the J gene TRBJ1-1; D call uncertain. V lost 2 bases to trimming and J lost 11 bases, with 12 bases between them. Germline values: CDR1 MDHEN, CDR2 SYDVKM. The CDR3 consists of 12 residues. The CDR3 loop is CASSLISAFAFF. The CDR3 nucleotides are TGTGCCAGCAGTTTAATTTCCGCCTTTGCTTTCTTT.